Listed here are 2 T cell receptor beta chains from one sample, sequenced in a study of Graves' ophthalmopathy and Graves' hyperthyroidism. Amplification of TCR beta CDR3 regions used RNA transcripts. HTBI-primed first-round RT-PCR preceded second-round multiplex PCR. Each CDR3 protein gets one entry after TCRdb re-called the multiplex PCR reads with MiXCR. The sample includes approximately 210,000 distinct CDR3 sequences, under 30% of them seen just once. The sequenced sample was peripheral blood. The source is a man aged 50 to 60 with Graves' ophthalmopathy.

Ten or more counts support this clonotype. The V and J genes are TRBV7-2 and TRBJ2-7; the D gene is possibly TRBD2 (6 bases). Trimming stripped 3 bases from V and 0 bases from J, with 18 bases between. The CDR3 spans 17 residues. Germline assignment: CDR1 SGHTA and CDR2 FQGNSA. CDR3: CASSFISGPTSSYEQYF. The CDR3 bases are TGTGCCAGCAGCTTTATTAGCGGTCCAACCTCCTCCTACGAGCAGTACTTC.

This clonotype was detected many times. The gene calls are TRBV28 and TRBJ1-2; 9 bases line up with TRBD1. CDR1 MDHEN and CDR2 SYDVKM come from the germline V gene. The V and J ends lost 2 bases and 4 bases, in that order; junction bases with no gene match: 5. The length of the CDR3 is 15 residues. CDR3 coding DNA: TGTGCCAGCAGTTTAGTACAGGGGGCCGGCTATGGCTACACCTTC. As protein: CASSLVQGAGYGYTF.